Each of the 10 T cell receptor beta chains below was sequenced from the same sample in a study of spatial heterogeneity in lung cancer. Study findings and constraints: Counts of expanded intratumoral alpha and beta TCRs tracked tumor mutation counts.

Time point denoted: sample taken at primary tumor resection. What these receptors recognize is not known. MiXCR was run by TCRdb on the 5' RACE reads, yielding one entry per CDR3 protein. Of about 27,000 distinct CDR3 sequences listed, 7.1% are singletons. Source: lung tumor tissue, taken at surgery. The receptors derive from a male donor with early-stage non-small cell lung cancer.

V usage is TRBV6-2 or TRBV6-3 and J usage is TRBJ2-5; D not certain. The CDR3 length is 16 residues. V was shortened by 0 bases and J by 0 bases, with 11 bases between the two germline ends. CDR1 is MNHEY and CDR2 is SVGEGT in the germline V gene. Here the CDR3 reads CASSYSGLEYQETQYF. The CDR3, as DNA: TGTGCCAGCAGTTACTCAGGGCTGGAGTACCAAGAGACCCAGTACTTC.

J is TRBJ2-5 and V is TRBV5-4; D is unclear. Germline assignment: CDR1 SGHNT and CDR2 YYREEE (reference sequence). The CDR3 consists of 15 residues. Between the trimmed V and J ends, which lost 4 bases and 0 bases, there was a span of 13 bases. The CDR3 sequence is CASSLPWANQETQYF. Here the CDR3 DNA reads TGTGCCAGCAGCCTCCCTTGGGCTAACCAAGAGACCCAGTACTTC. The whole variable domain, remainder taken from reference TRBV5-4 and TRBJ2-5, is ETGVTQSPTHLIKTRGQQVTLRCSSQSGHNTVSWYQQALGQGPQFIFQYYREEENGRGNFPPRFSGLQFPNYSSELNVNALELDDSALYLCASSLPWANQETQYFGPGTRLLVL.

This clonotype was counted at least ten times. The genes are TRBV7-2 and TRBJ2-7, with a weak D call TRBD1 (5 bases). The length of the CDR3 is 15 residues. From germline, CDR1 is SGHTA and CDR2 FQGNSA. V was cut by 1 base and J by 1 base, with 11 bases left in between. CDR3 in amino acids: CASSLVSTESYEQYF. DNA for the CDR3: TGTGCCAGCAGCTTAGTTTCGACAGAATCCTACGAGCAGTACTTC.

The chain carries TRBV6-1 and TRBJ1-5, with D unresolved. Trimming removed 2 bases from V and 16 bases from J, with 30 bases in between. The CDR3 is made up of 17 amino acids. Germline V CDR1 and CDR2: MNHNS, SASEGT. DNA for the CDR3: TGTGCCAGCAGTGAAACGAGGGTAGTATATAGCAATCAGCCCTCCCATTTT. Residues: CASSETRVVYSNQPSHF.

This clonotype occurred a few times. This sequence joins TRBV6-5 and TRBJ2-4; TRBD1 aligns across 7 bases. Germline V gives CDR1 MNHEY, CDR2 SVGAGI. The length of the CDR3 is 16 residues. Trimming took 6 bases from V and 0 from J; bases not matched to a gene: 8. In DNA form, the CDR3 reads TGTGCCAGCAGGGTCACAGGGGAAGGAGCCAAAAACATTCAGTACTTC. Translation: CASRVTGEGAKNIQYF.

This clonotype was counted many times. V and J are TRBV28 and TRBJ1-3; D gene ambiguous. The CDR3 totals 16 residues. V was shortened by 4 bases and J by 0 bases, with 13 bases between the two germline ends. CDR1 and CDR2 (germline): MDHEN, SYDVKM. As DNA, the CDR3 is TGTGCCAGCAGTTCTCGGCTTAAGAGCTCTGGAAACACCATATATTTT. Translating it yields CASSSRLKSSGNTIYF.

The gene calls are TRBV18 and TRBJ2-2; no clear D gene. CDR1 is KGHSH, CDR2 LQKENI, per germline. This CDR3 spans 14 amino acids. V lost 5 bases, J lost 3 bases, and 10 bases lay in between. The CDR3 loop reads CASSAVIYTGELFF. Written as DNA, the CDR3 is TGTGCCAGCTCAGCGGTAATCTACACCGGGGAGCTGTTTTTT.

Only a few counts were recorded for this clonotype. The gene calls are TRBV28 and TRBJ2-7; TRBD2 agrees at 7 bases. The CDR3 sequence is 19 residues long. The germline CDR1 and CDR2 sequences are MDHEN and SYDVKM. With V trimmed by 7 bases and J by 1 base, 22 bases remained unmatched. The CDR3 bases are TGTGCCAGCACCCTTAGAACCACAAATGGGACTAATAATTCCTACGAGCAGTACTTC. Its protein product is CASTLRTTNGTNNSYEQYF.

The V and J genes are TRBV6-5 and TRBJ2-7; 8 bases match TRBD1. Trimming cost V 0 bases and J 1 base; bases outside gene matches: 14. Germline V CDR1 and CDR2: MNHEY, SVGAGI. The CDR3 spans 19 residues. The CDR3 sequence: CASSYSIGPGQAPSYEQYF. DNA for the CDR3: TGTGCCAGCAGTTACTCGATTGGTCCGGGACAGGCTCCTTCCTACGAGCAGTACTTC.

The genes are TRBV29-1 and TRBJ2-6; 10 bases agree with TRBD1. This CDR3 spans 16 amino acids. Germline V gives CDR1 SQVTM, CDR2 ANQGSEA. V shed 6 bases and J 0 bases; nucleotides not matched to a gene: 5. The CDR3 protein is CSVSDRGHSGANVLTF. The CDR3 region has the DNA TGCAGCGTCTCAGACAGGGGGCACTCTGGGGCCAACGTCCTGACTTTC.